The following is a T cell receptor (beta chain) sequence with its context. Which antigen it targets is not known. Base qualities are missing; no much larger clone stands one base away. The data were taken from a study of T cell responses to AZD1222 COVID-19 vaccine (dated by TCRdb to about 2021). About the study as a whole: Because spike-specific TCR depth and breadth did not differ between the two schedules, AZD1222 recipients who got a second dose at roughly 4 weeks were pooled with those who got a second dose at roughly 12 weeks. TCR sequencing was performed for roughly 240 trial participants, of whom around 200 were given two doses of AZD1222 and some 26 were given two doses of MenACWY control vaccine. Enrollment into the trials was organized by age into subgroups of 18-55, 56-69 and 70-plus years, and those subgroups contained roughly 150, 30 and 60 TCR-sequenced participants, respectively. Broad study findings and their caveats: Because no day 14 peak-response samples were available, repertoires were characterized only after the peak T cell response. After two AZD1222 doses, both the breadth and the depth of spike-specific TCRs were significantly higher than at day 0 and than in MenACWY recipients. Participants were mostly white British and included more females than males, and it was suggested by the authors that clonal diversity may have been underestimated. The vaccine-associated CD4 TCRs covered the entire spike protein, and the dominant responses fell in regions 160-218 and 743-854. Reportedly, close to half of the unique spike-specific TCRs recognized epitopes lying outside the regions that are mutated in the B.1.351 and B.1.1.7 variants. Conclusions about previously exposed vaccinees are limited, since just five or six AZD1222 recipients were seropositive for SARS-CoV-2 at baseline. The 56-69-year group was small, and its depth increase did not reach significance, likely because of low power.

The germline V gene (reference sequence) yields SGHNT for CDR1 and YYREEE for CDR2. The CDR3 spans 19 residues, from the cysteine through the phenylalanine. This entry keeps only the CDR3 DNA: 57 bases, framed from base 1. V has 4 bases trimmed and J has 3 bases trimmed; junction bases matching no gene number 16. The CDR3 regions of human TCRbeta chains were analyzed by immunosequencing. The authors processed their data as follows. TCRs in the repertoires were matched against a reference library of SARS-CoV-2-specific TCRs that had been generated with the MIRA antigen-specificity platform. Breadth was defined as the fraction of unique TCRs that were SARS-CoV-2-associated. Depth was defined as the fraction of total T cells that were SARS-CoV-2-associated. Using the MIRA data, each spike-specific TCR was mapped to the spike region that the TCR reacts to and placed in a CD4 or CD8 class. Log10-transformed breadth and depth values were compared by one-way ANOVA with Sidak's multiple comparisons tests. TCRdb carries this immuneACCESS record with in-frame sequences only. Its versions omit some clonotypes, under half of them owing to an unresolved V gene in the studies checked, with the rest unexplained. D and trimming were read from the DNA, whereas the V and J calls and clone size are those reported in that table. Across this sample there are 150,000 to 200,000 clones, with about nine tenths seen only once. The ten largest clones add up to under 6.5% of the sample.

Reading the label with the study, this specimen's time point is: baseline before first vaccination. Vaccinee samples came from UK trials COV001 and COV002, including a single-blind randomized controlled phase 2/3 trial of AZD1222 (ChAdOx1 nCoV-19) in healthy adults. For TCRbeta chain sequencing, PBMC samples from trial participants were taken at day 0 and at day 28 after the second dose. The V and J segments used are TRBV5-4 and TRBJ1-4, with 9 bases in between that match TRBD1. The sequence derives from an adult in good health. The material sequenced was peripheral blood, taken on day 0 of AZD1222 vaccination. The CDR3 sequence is CASSRGQGRGYTSNEKLFF. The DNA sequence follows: TGTGCCAGCAGCCGAGGACAGGGGAGGGGATATACTTCTAATGAAAAACTGTTTTTT. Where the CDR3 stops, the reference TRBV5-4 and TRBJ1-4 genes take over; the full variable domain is ETGVTQSPTHLIKTRGQQVTLRCSSQSGHNTVSWYQQALGQGPQFIFQYYREEENGRGNFPPRFSGLQFPNYSSELNVNALELDDSALYLCASSRGQGRGYTSNEKLFFGSGTQLSVL.